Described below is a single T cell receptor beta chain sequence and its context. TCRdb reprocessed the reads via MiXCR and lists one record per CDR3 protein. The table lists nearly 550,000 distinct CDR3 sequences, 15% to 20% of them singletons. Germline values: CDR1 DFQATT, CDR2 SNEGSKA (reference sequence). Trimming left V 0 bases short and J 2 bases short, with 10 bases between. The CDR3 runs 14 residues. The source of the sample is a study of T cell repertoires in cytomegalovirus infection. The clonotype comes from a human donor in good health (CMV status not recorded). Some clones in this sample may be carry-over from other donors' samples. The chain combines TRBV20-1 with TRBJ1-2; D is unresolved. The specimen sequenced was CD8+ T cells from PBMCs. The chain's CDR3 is CSAREAGSNYGYTF. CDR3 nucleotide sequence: TGCAGTGCTAGAGAAGCTGGATCGAACTATGGCTACACCTTC.